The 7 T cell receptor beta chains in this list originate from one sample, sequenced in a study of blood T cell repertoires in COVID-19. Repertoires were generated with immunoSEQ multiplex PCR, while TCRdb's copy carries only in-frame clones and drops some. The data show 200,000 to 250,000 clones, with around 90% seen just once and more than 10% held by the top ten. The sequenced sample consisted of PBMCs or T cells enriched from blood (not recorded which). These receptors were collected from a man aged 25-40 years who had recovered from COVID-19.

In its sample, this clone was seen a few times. The chain's CDR3 is CASSPTEGGINSPLHF. DNA for the CDR3: TGTGCCAGCAGCCCGACCGAGGGAGGGATAAATTCACCCCTCCACTTT. The chain is built from TRBV4-2 and TRBJ1-6, with D hard to call. CDR3 length: 16 amino acids. In germline, CDR1 is LGHNA, CDR2 YNFKEQ. V was shortened by 4 bases and J by 7 bases, with 17 bases between the two germline ends.

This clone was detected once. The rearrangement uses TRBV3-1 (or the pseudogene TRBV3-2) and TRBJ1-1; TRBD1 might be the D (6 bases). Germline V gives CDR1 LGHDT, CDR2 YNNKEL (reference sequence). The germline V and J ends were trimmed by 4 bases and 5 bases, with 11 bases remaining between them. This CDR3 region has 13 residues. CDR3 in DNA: TGTGCCAGCAGCCGGGAGGGGGGGACTGAAGCTTTCTTT. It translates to CASSREGGTEAFF.

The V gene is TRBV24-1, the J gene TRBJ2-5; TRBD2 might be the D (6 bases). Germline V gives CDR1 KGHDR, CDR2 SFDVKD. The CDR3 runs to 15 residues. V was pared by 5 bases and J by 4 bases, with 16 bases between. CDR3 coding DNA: TGTGCCACCAGTGTCGGCGGGACTTCGGTAGAGACCCAGTACTTC. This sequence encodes CATSVGGTSVETQYF.

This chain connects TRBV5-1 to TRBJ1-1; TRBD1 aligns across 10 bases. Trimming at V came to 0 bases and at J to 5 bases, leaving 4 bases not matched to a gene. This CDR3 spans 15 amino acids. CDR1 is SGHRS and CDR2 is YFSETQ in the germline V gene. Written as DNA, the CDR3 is TGCGCCAGCAGCTTGGGGACAGGGGGAGTTACTGAAGCTTTCTTT. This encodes CASSLGTGGVTEAFF.

CDR3 nucleotides: TGTGCCAGCTCCCCAGCTTGGGGTAGCGGCACCACAGATACGCAGTATTTT. This codes for CASSPAWGSGTTDTQYF. The chain couples TRBV18 to TRBJ2-3; D possibly corresponds to TRBD2 (6 bases). V was cut by 6 bases and J by 2 bases, with 21 bases left in between. Germline V CDR1 and CDR2: KGHSH, LQKENI. This CDR3 has 17 amino acids.

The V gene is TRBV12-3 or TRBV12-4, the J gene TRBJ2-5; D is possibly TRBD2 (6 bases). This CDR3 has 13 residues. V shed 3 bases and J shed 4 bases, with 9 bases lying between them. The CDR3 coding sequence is TGTGCCAGCAGTTTTGCGGGACGAGAGACCCAGTACTTC. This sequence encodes CASSFAGRETQYF.

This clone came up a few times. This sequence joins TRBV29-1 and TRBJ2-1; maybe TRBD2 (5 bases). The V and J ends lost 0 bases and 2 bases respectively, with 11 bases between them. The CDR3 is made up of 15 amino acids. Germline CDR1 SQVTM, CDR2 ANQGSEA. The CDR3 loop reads CSVEDLAATYNEQFF. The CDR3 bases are TGCAGCGTTGAAGATCTAGCCGCCACCTACAATGAGCAGTTCTTC.